These T cell receptor beta chains were read from a single sample in a study of memory CD8 T cells in hepatitis C reinfection. The repertoire was sequenced with immunoSEQ multiplex PCR; TCRdb's copy has only in-frame clones and lacks some. The sample contains more than 45,000 clones, just under 90% of which appear only once. Material for sequencing was naive CD8+ T cells sorted from blood. Source of these receptors: a man younger than 35 with hepatitis C virus infection. Each CDR3 is given with its conserved first and last residue.

length | J | V | CDR3
14 | TRBJ2-1 | TRBV4-1 | CASSQDQGGNEQFF
14 | TRBJ2-1 | TRBV29-1 | CSVEGQAGFNEQFF
14 | TRBJ2-6 | TRBV27 | CASSYRAGANVLTF
17 | TRBJ2-7 | TRBV2 | CASSLTSGSPPSYEQYF
16 | TRBJ2-1 | TRBV7-9 | CASRATSPSSYNEQFF
15 | TRBJ2-5 | TRBV7-9 | CASSLYGGDRETQYF
15 | TRBJ1-1 | TRBV4-3 | CASSQEVTGVTEAFF
15 | TRBJ2-1 | TRBV7-2 | CASSFLGGPYNEQFF
12 | TRBJ2-7 | TRBV29-1 | CSVPLDNYEQYF
13 | TRBJ2-7 | TRBV27 | CASAGGFLEEQYF